This T cell receptor (beta chain) was found in a study of identical twins. A universal primer binding site was introduced by template switching. The final cDNA contained unique molecular identifiers. In TCRdb, the 5' RACE reads were re-called with MiXCR into one record per CDR3 protein. The repertoire holds about 300,000 distinct CDR3 sequences, more than 9% seen once, with roughly 7.8% in the top ten. The CDR3 extends over 15 amino acids. Trimming pared 4 bases from V and 3 bases from J, leaving 13 bases between. The same data also contributed to another study, on yellow fever vaccine responses in identical twins.

The specimen sequenced was CD8+ T cells sorted from blood. V is TRBV12-3 or TRBV12-4 and J is TRBJ1-5; no firm D call. The receptor comes from a woman younger than 35 in good health. In DNA form, the CDR3 reads TGTGCCAGCAGTTCGATTTTGAGGGACAATCAGCCCCAGCATTTT. Its translation is CASSSILRDNQPQHF.